The 9 T cell receptor beta chains below come from one sample, sequenced in a study of T cell responses to AZD1222 COVID-19 vaccine. Profiled with immunoSEQ multiplex PCR; TCRdb holds only in-frame clones, not every one. This table has about 100,000 clones, about 86% appearing once. The sequencing used peripheral blood, collected on day 0 of AZD1222 vaccination. Receptor source: an adult in good health.

The CDR3 here is CASSFRDYTDTQYF. Here the CDR3 DNA reads TGTGCCAGCAGCTTCCGGGACTACACAGATACGCAGTATTTT. The chain employs TRBV7-2 and TRBJ2-3; 7 nucleotides align to TRBD2. The CDR3 is made up of 14 amino acids. Germline V gene sequence: CDR1 SGHTA, CDR2 FQGNSA. Trimming took 3 bases from V and 2 from J; bases not matched to a gene: 2.

The genes are TRBV12-5 and TRBJ2-5; D is possibly TRBD2 (5 bases). This CDR3 is 12 amino acids long. From germline, CDR1 is LGHNT and CDR2 FRNRAP. V dropped 6 bases and J dropped 3 bases, with 8 bases sitting between them. The CDR3 DNA is TGTGCTAGTGGCCCGAGGGAAGAGACCCAGTACTTC. Its protein product is CASGPREETQYF.

The V call is TRBV11-2, the J call TRBJ2-7; TRBD2 matches 7 bases. Trimming cost V 2 bases and J 4 bases; bases outside gene matches: 5. Germline V gene lookup returns CDR1 SGHAT and CDR2 FQNNGV. The CDR3 loop spans 14 amino acids. The CDR3 region is CASSLTYGGYEQYF. In nucleotides, the CDR3 is TGTGCCAGCAGCTTAACGTACGGGGGGTACGAGCAGTACTTC.

The chain recombines TRBV29-1 with TRBJ1-1; TRBD1 aligns across 9 bases. The junction had 7 bases not matched to a gene; V was cut back by 7 bases and J by 4 bases. The CDR3 consists of 13 residues. CDR1 is SQVTM, CDR2 ANQGSEA, per germline. DNA for the CDR3: TGCAGCGCGCGGACAGGGGTGAGCACTGAAGCTTTCTTT. This sequence encodes CSARTGVSTEAFF.

The chain recombines TRBV5-8 with TRBJ1-5, with D perhaps TRBD1 (5 bases). This CDR3 comprises 15 residues. V dropped 7 bases and J dropped 7 bases, with 21 bases sitting between them. CDR1 SGHTS and CDR2 YDEGEE come from the germline V gene. The CDR3 sequence is CASPLFKGYEQPQHF. The CDR3 nucleotides read TGTGCCAGCCCACTGTTTAAGGGGTACGAGCAGCCCCAGCATTTT.

The V gene is TRBV6-1, the J gene TRBJ1-5; 7 nucleotides align to TRBD1. The germline CDR1 and CDR2 sequences are MNHNS and SASEGT. Losses at the gene ends were 0 bases for V and 5 bases for J; bases not matched to a gene: 13. The CDR3 length is 18 residues. CDR3 DNA sequence: TGTGCCAGCAGTGAAGCCCAGGGACAGCCGGGCGATTATCAGCCCCAGCATTTT. Protein product: CASSEAQGQPGDYQPQHF.

V usage is TRBV27 and J usage is TRBJ1-2, with TRBD1 matching over 8 bases. The CDR3 length is 19 residues. Germline V gives CDR1 MNHEY, CDR2 SMNVEV (reference sequence). J lost 6 bases, V lost 8 bases, and 26 bases had no gene match. The chain's CDR3 is CASVWASQRLEDREDGYTF. In DNA form, the CDR3 reads TGTGCCAGCGTCTGGGCCTCCCAGAGGTTGGAGGACAGGGAAGATGGCTACACCTTC.

This chain uses TRBV30 with TRBJ1-5; 7 bases line up with TRBD1. CDR1 is GTSNPN, CDR2 SVGIG, per germline (reference sequence). The V gene end was trimmed by 8 bases and the J gene end by 4 bases; junction bases not matched to a gene: 8. The CDR3 has 13 residues. The CDR3 loop is CAIGDRANQPQHF. In DNA form, the CDR3 reads TGTGCCATAGGGGACAGAGCGAATCAGCCCCAGCATTTT.

This chain uses TRBV19 with TRBJ2-6; a possible D gene is TRBD1 (5 bases). The CDR3 spans 20 residues. V was trimmed by 3 bases and J by 1 base, leaving 22 bases between them. Germline V gene sequence: CDR1 LNHDA, CDR2 SQIVND (reference sequence). CDR3 nucleotide sequence: TGTGCCAGTAGTATCCCCCGCTGGCAGGGTATTCTTTCTGGGGCCAACGTCCTGACTTTC. It specifies CASSIPRWQGILSGANVLTF.